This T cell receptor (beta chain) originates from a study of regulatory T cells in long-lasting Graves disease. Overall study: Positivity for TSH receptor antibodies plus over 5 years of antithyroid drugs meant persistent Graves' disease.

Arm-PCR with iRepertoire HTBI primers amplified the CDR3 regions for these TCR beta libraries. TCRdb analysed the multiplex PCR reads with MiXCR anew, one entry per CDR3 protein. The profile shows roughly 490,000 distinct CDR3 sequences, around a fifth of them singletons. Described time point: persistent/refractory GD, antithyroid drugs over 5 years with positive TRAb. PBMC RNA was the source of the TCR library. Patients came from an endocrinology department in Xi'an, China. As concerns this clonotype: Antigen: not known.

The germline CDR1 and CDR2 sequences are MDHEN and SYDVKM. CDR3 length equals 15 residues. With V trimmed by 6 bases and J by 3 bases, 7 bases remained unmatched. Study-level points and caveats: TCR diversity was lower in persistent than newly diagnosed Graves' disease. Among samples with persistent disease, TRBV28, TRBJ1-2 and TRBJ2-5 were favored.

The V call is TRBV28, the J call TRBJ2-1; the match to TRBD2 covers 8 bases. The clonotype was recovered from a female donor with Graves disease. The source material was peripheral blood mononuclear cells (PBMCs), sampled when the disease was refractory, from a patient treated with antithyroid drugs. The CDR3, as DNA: TGTGCCAGCAGCGAAAGCGGGGGCCGCTACAATGAGCAGTTCTTC. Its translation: CASSESGGRYNEQFF.